Below, 8 T cell receptor beta chains from the same sample are listed, as sequenced in a study of human T cells and chemical hapten exposure. TCRdb used MiXCR to reprocess the RACE reads, holding one entry per CDR3 protein. The data contain under 200,000 distinct CDR3 sequences, around 30% of them singletons. Time point meaning: pre-sensitization, week 0. This sample's treatment: therapeutic diphenylcyclopropenone sensitization with weekly scalp DPC. The specimen comprised whole blood, sampled in connection with sensitization to the hapten diphenylcyclopropenone (DPC). These receptors all stem from a woman aged 25-40 years with alopecia areata. Some clones in this sample may be carry-over from other donors' samples.

This clonotype appeared a few times. The chain uses TRBV5-5 and TRBJ1-5, with D possibly TRBD1 on 6 matching bases. Germline assignment: CDR1 SGHKS and CDR2 YYEKEE (reference sequence). The CDR3 spans 15 residues. V dropped 9 bases and J dropped 4 bases, with 20 bases sitting between them. CDR3 residues: CATSPLGAPNQPQHF. Here the CDR3 DNA reads TGTGCCACCTCCCCTTTGGGGGCCCCGAATCAGCCCCAGCATTTT.

The genes are TRBV10-3 and TRBJ2-5; 8 bases map to TRBD1. The CDR3 extends over 17 amino acids. Germline loops: CDR1 ENHRY, CDR2 SYGVKD. J was trimmed by 9 bases and V by 0 bases; bases with no gene match: 15. The CDR3: CAISESTLGTGGVAQYF. Here the CDR3 DNA reads TGTGCCATCAGTGAGTCGACTCTTGGGACAGGTGGTGTGGCCCAGTACTTC.

The V call is TRBV23-1, the J call TRBJ2-7, with TRBD2 as a possible D gene (6 bases). TRBV23-1 is an ORF, with its function uncertain. This CDR3 comprises 16 residues. V was cut by 7 bases and J by 4 bases, with 23 bases left in between. The CDR3 region is CASMGHPWTKGYEQYF. The CDR3 DNA reads TGCGCCAGCATGGGGCATCCGTGGACTAAAGGATACGAGCAGTACTTC.

The chain couples TRBV20-1 to TRBJ1-5; a weak D match, TRBD1 (5 bases). Germline-derived CDR1 and CDR2 are DFQATT and SNEGSKA (reference sequence). This CDR3 comprises 16 residues. The V and J ends lost 5 bases and 3 bases respectively, with 20 bases between them. The CDR3 spells CSAPFGGDDVNQPQHF. The CDR3 nucleotides are TGCAGTGCTCCCTTCGGGGGGGATGATGTCAATCAGCCCCAGCATTTT.

The table lists this clonotype with a few counts. The chain links TRBV28 to TRBJ2-2, with D tentatively TRBD1 (6 bases). This CDR3 region has 15 residues. The ends were cut back, 3 bases at V and 6 bases at J, with 14 bases in the middle. CDR1 and CDR2 from the germline V gene are MDHEN and SYDVKM. DNA for the CDR3: TGTGCCAGCAGTTTTGCCAGGGGCTTGTCCGGGGAGCTGTTTTTT. Protein sequence: CASSFARGLSGELFF.

This clonotype was observed a handful of times. This chain links TRBV6-5 with TRBJ2-7; TRBD2 matches at 7 bases. This CDR3 is built from 13 residues. CDR1 and CDR2 (germline): MNHEY, SVGAGI. With 9 bases clipped from V and 6 bases from J, the junction kept 11 bases outside the gene matches. CDR3 DNA sequence: TGTGCCAGTAGCCGGATAGCGGGTTCCGAGCAGTACTTC. Translated, it gives CASSRIAGSEQYF.

This clonotype has just a few counts. The chain uses TRBV18 and TRBJ2-3, with TRBD2 matching over 9 bases. After removal of 3 bases from V and 2 bases from J, the junction contained 6 bases not matched to a gene. This CDR3 has 16 residues. Germline V CDR1 and CDR2: KGHSH, LQKENI. The CDR3 here is CASSPLAGVVTDTQYF. CDR3 bases: TGTGCCAGCTCACCTTTAGCGGGAGTGGTCACAGATACGCAGTATTTT.

The rearrangement joins TRBV12-3 or TRBV12-4 to TRBJ1-1; D is undetermined. The CDR3 sequence is 12 residues long. The V and J ends lost 9 bases and 4 bases respectively, with 12 bases between them. CDR3 sequence: CASTFPGTEAFF. CDR3 bases: TGTGCCAGTACTTTTCCCGGCACTGAAGCTTTCTTT.